This T cell receptor (beta chain) is drawn from a study of monozygotic twins with inflammatory bowel disease. TCRdb reanalyzed the 5' RACE reads, giving one entry per CDR3 protein sequence and no DNA. The ten top clones account for 2.4%, within a sample of about 160,000 distinct CDR3 sequences. Study observations and caveats: Whether twins were concordant or discordant made no difference to repertoire similarity, possibly from limited power.

Regarding this clonotype: Its specificity is not known.

Germline V gene lookup returns CDR1 SGHTA and CDR2 FQGNSA. The CDR3 runs 15 residues. The chain employs TRBV7-2 and TRBJ1-5; TCRdb returns TRBD1, unconfirmable since there is no DNA. Sequencing was carried out using blood. The sequence derives from a human donor with ulcerative colitis or Crohn's disease, or a healthy co-twin of an affected twin (not recorded which). CDR3 amino acids: CASSVFRDSNQPQHF. The entire variable domain, with the rest obtained from reference TRBV7-2 and TRBJ1-5, is as follows: GAGVSQSPSNKVTEKGKDVELRCDPISGHTALYWYRQSLGQGLEFLIYFQGNSAPDKSGLPSDRFSAERTGGSVSTLTIQRTQQEDSAVYLCASSVFRDSNQPQHFGDGTRLSIL.